One and the same sample provided the 29 T cell receptor beta chains below, sequenced in a study of CD8+ T cells in alopecia areata. Isolated RNA was reverse transcribed into cDNA used as the sequencing template. Method: immunoSEQ multiplex PCR; TCRdb's copy keeps in-frame clones and lacks some. The repertoire holds 110,000 to 150,000 clones, with under 60% as singletons. The source was CD4+ T cells sorted from blood, collected at week 0. Source of these receptors: a human donor with alopecia areata.

This chain links TRBV13 with TRBJ2-7; D may be TRBD1 (5 bases). Germline CDR1 reads PRHDT; CDR2 reads FYEKMQ (reference sequence). V dropped 5 bases and J dropped 7 bases, with 12 bases sitting between them. The CDR3 is made up of 12 amino acids. CDR3 in DNA: TGTGCCAGCAGCAGCCGGCAGGGTGAGCAGTACTTC. It encodes CASSSRQGEQYF. Full variable domain (rest looked up from reference TRBV13 and TRBJ2-7): AAGVIQSPRHLIKEKRETATLKCYPIPRHDTVYWYQQGPGQDPQFLISFYEKMQSDKGSIPDRFSAQQFSDYHSELNMSSLELGDSALYFCASSSRQGEQYFGPGTRLTVT.

This clone has a handful of counts. The rearrangement joins TRBV7-9 to TRBJ2-3; possibly TRBD1 or TRBD2 for D (5 bases each). The germline CDR1 and CDR2 sequences are SEHNR and FQNEAQ (reference sequence). The CDR3 consists of 15 residues. V was shortened by 5 bases and J by 1 base, with 13 bases between the two germline ends. For the CDR3, the DNA is TGTGCCAGCAGCGGAAGGGACCGCCGCACAGATACGCAGTATTTT. Its translation: CASSGRDRRTDTQYF.

J is TRBJ2-3 and V is TRBV18, with D possibly being TRBD2 (6 bases). The CDR3 length is 15 residues. CDR1 is KGHSH, CDR2 LQKENI, per germline. V was pared by 5 bases and J by 2 bases, with 14 bases between. In DNA form, the CDR3 reads TGTGCCAGCTCATTTTCGCGGGATATCACAGATACGCAGTATTTT. It is translated as CASSFSRDITDTQYF.

The chain employs TRBV7-6 and TRBJ2-1; no firm D call. This CDR3 comprises 13 residues. The ends were cut back, 2 bases at V and 0 bases at J, with 2 bases in the middle. CDR1 SGHVS and CDR2 FNYEAQ come from the germline V gene. This CDR3 reads CASSLSSYNEQFF. In DNA form, the CDR3 reads TGTGCCAGCAGCTTAAGCTCCTACAATGAGCAGTTCTTC.

The rearrangement uses TRBV6-5 and TRBJ2-7, with 9 nucleotides matching TRBD1. V was pared by 0 bases and J by 9 bases, with 9 bases of the junction left unmatched. The CDR3 contains 15 residues. Germline V gene sequence: CDR1 MNHEY, CDR2 SVGAGI. CDR3 region: CASSYSTGQGYVQYF. CDR3 bases: TGTGCCAGCAGTTACTCGACGGGACAGGGTTATGTGCAGTACTTC.

J is TRBJ2-5 and V is TRBV30, with TRBD2 matching over 13 bases. V lost 2 bases, J lost 5 bases, and 11 bases stayed unmatched. This CDR3 spans 17 amino acids. The germline gives CDR1 GTSNPN, CDR2 SVGIG (reference sequence). The CDR3 bases are TGTGCCTGGAGTCTCGGACTAGCGGGGGTCTTCCGGGAGACCCAGTACTTC. Translated: CAWSLGLAGVFRETQYF. Full variable domain (outside the CDR3, taken from reference TRBV30 and TRBJ2-5): SQTIHQWPATLVQPVGSPLSLECTVEGTSNPNLYWYRQAAGRGLQLLFYSVGIGQISSEVPQNLSASRPQDRQFILSSKKLLLSDSGFYLCAWSLGLAGVFRETQYFGPGTRLLVL.

The chain couples TRBV5-4 to TRBJ2-7; 7 bases line up with TRBD1. V trimming: 1 base; J trimming: 5 bases; junction bases outside the gene matches: 9. The length of the CDR3 is 15 residues. Germline CDR1 SGHNT, CDR2 YYREEE (reference sequence). The CDR3 DNA reads TGTGCCAGCAGCTTGCCCCAAGACAGGGAGCACGAGCAGTACTTC. Translation: CASSLPQDREHEQYF.

The V gene is TRBV20-1, the J gene TRBJ2-5; D not certain. CDR3 length equals 11 residues. Germline lookup yields CDR1 DFQATT and CDR2 SNEGSKA (reference sequence). Deletions cut 3 bases from V and 4 bases from J, with 6 bases between. CDR3 amino acids: CSARKIETQYF. The CDR3 DNA reads TGCAGTGCTAGGAAAATAGAGACCCAGTACTTC.

This clone has just one count. This chain's CDR3 is CASSTQGASNQPQHF. CDR3 sequence (DNA): TGTGCCAGCAGCACACAGGGGGCTAGCAATCAGCCCCAGCATTTT. This chain connects TRBV7-2 to TRBJ1-5; 9 bases match TRBD1. This CDR3 region has 15 residues. In germline, CDR1 is SGHTA, CDR2 FQGNSA. Trimming at V came to 5 bases and at J to 0 bases, leaving 2 bases not matched to a gene.

The rearrangement uses TRBV5-1 and TRBJ2-3, with D uncertain. CDR3 length equals 13 residues. Germline CDR1 SGHRS, CDR2 YFSETQ. Trimming removed 0 bases at V and 3 bases at J, with 5 bases between. DNA for the CDR3: TGCGCCAGCAGCTTGGAAGTTACAGATACGCAGTATTTT. The encoded protein is CASSLEVTDTQYF.

The chain employs TRBV30 and TRBJ2-1; no definite D call. V lost 2 bases and J lost 9, with 5 bases in between. The CDR3 has 10 residues. Germline V gives CDR1 GTSNPN, CDR2 SVGIG (reference sequence). As DNA, the CDR3 is TGTGCCTGGAGTTGGGGTGAGCAGTTCTTC. Protein sequence: CAWSWGEQFF.

This clone was seen just once. The V and J genes are TRBV30 and TRBJ2-5; D gene uncertain. Trimming removed 3 bases from V and 5 bases from J, with 7 bases in between. Germline lookup yields CDR1 GTSNPN and CDR2 SVGIG (reference sequence). The CDR3 totals 11 residues. Written as DNA, the CDR3 is TGTGCCTGGAGACTCCGGGAGACCCAGTACTTC. This translates into CAWRLRETQYF.

A note on this clone: Other DNA sequences in this sample translate to the same CDR3. The J gene is TRBJ1-1, the V gene TRBV5-1; a possible D gene is TRBD1 (5 bases). CDR3 length: 14 residues. The V and J ends lost 0 bases and 8 bases respectively, with 14 bases between them. Germline lookup yields CDR1 SGHRS and CDR2 YFSETQ. The CDR3 region is CASSLGQGVAEAFF. CDR3 in DNA: TGCGCCAGCAGCTTGGGCCAGGGAGTAGCGGAAGCTTTCTTT.

Only one count was recorded for this clone. The chain couples TRBV4-2 to TRBJ2-3, with D tentatively TRBD2 (7 bases). The CDR3 covers 17 residues. Germline V gene sequence: CDR1 LGHNA, CDR2 YNFKEQ. V dropped 0 bases and J dropped 6 bases, with 19 bases sitting between them. The CDR3, as DNA: TGTGCCAGCAGCCAAGATTCGGGGGGCGCATTTTCTGATACGCAGTATTTT. Protein sequence: CASSQDSGGAFSDTQYF.

V is TRBV4-3 and J is TRBJ2-2, with 7 bases lining up with TRBD1. The V and J ends lost 0 bases and 4 bases, in that order; junction bases with no gene match: 5. CDR1 and CDR2 (germline): LGHNA, YSLEER. The CDR3 extends over 16 amino acids. This CDR3 reads CASSQEPGGITGELFF. As DNA, the CDR3 is TGCGCCAGCAGCCAAGAGCCAGGGGGAATCACCGGGGAGCTGTTTTTT.

The chain has TRBV11-2 and TRBJ2-7, with 7 positions matching TRBD1. Germline trimming cut 0 bases from V and 2 bases from J; bases unmatched to any gene: 4. Germline loops: CDR1 SGHAT, CDR2 FQNNGV. The CDR3 has 15 amino acids. DNA for the CDR3: TGTGCCAGCAGCTTAGATCCCGGGACAGCCTACGAGCAGTACTTC. This gives the protein CASSLDPGTAYEQYF.

This clone has just a few counts. J is TRBJ2-2 and V is TRBV9, with TRBD2 matching 8 bases. The CDR3 consists of 15 residues. J gave up 8 bases and V 0 bases, and 6 bases lay outside the gene matches. Per the germline V gene, CDR1 is SGDLS and CDR2 is YYNGEE. DNA for the CDR3: TGTGCCAGCAGCGTAGAAGTTAGCGGGGTTGGGGAGCTGTTTTTT. The encoded protein is CASSVEVSGVGELFF.

The CDR3 region is CASSPTSQETQYF. In DNA, the CDR3 is TGTGCCAGCTCACCCACCTCCCAAGAGACCCAGTACTTC. The rearrangement links TRBV18 to TRBJ2-5; D gene ambiguous. CDR3 length: 13 amino acids. Trimming pared 3 bases from V and 1 base from J, leaving 6 bases between. The germline V gene encodes CDR1 KGHSH and CDR2 LQKENI.

This chain joins TRBV20-1 and TRBJ2-3, with D uncertain. Looked up from germline, CDR1 is DFQATT and CDR2 is SNEGSKA (reference sequence). The CDR3 has 11 amino acids. The germline V and J ends were trimmed by 0 bases and 6 bases, with 4 bases remaining between them. The CDR3: CSARDRDTQYF. As DNA, the CDR3 is TGCAGTGCTAGAGATAGGGATACGCAGTATTTT.

This chain uses TRBV7-2 with TRBJ2-2; no clear D gene. This CDR3 has 13 residues. The V end was cut by 0 bases, the J end by 6 bases, with 5 bases between. From germline, CDR1 is SGHTA and CDR2 FQGNSA. The CDR3 protein is CASSLALAGELFF. CDR3 bases: TGTGCCAGCAGCTTAGCTCTGGCCGGGGAGCTGTTTTTT.

The genes are TRBV30 and TRBJ1-2; D is uncertain. The germline V and J ends were trimmed by 2 bases and 8 bases, with 15 bases remaining between them. Germline CDR1 GTSNPN, CDR2 SVGIG (reference sequence). This CDR3 spans 13 amino acids. CDR3 region: CAWSQDRILGYTF. For the CDR3, the DNA is TGTGCCTGGAGTCAGGATAGAATCCTGGGCTACACCTTC.

The V gene is TRBV4-1, the J gene TRBJ2-5; TRBD2 matches 10 bases. The CDR3 loop spans 14 amino acids. V shed 4 bases and J 1 base; nucleotides not matched to a gene: 0. Germline values: CDR1 MGHRA, CDR2 YSYEKL. The CDR3 DNA follows: TGCGCCAGCAGCCCTAGCGGGGGCCAAGAGACCCAGTACTTC. Translating gives CASSPSGGQETQYF.

CDR3 DNA: TGTGCCAGCAGCCGGGACCCTAGCCGAGAGCCGGATACGCAGTATTTT. Its protein product is CASSRDPSREPDTQYF. This chain joins TRBV4-2 and TRBJ2-3, with D perhaps assigned TRBD1 or TRBD2 (5 bases each). Germline V gene sequence: CDR1 LGHNA, CDR2 YNFKEQ. The CDR3 extends over 16 amino acids. Trimming took 4 bases from V and 6 from J, leaving 20 bases between them.

This sequence joins TRBV15 and TRBJ1-6; tentative D call: TRBD1 (5 bases). The CDR3 consists of 14 residues. Germline V gene lookup returns CDR1 LNHNV and CDR2 YYDKDF (reference sequence). Trimming took off 7 bases at V and 6 bases at J, with 13 bases between the two ends. This chain's CDR3 is CATTEGPVNSPLHF. The CDR3 DNA is TGTGCCACCACCGAGGGGCCAGTTAATTCACCCCTCCACTTT. The full variable domain, its missing parts supplied by reference TRBV15 and TRBJ1-6, is DAMVIQNPRYQVTQFGKPVTLSCSQTLNHNVMYWYQQKSSQAPKLLFHYYDKDFNNEADTPDNFQSRRPNTSFCFLDIRSPGLGDTAMYLCATTEGPVNSPLHFGNGTRLTVT.

This clone has only a few counts. CDR3 region: CASSFEYEQYF. CDR3 in DNA: TGTGCCAGCAGCTTCGAATACGAGCAGTACTTC. V is TRBV7-9 and J is TRBJ2-7; D is unclear. This CDR3 has 11 amino acids. Trimming stripped 3 bases from V and 4 bases from J, with 4 bases between. The germline V gene encodes CDR1 SEHNR and CDR2 FQNEAQ (reference sequence).

As concerns this clone: The junction shows a germline mismatch at one end, possibly a read error. The chain is built from TRBV7-7 and TRBJ1-5, with TRBD1 as a possible D gene (6 bases). The CDR3 sequence is 13 residues long. From germline, CDR1 is SSHAT and CDR2 FNYEAQ (reference sequence). The chain's CDR3 is CASSLDRSQPQHF. CDR3 nucleotide sequence: TGTGCTAGCAGCTTGGACAGAAGCCAGCCCCAGCATTTT.

The chain recombines TRBV6-5 with TRBJ1-1; D may be TRBD1 (6 bases). The CDR3 covers 14 residues. V was pared by 8 bases and J by 2 bases, with 15 bases between. Germline loops: CDR1 MNHEY, CDR2 SVGAGI. The CDR3 loop is CASRFRGANTEAFF. CDR3 DNA: TGTGCCAGCCGTTTCAGGGGCGCCAACACTGAAGCTTTCTTT.

The CDR3 region has the DNA TGCGCCAGCAGCCATTGGCGTCGGGGCTCCTACGAGCAGTACTTC. It is translated as CASSHWRRGSYEQYF. J is TRBJ2-7 and V is TRBV4-1, with D perhaps matching TRBD2 (5 bases). This CDR3 region has 15 residues. From germline, CDR1 is MGHRA and CDR2 YSYEKL. Trimming removed 3 bases from V and 0 bases from J, with 12 bases in between.

The rearrangement links TRBV29-1 to TRBJ1-2; D possibly corresponds to TRBD1 (6 bases). The germline CDR1 and CDR2 sequences are SQVTM and ANQGSEA. V was pared by 4 bases and J by 4 bases, with 16 bases between. This CDR3 has 14 residues. The CDR3 DNA reads as TGCAGCGTTGGGGTAACAGGGAACCTCTATGGCTACACCTTC. Translated, it gives CSVGVTGNLYGYTF.